The rows below give T cell receptor beta chains drawn from one sample of a study of blood T cell repertoires in COVID-19. Sequencing was performed with immunoSEQ multiplex PCR; in TCRdb, only in-frame clones are kept and a portion is missing. Of 70,000 to 90,000 clones listed, roughly 88% are singletons. The sequencing input was peripheral blood. The receptors here all came from a human donor in a cohort sampled during active COVID-19. Both conserved end residues are part of each CDR3. Each record gives: V gene, J gene, D gene, clone size, CDR3 protein, CDR3 DNA. D genes are given only for firm matches. Clone size is given for some rows only: seen once, a few or many times, or a class if the clone is expanded.

TRBV7-2	TRBJ2-1	-	-	CASSFSNSGEQFF	TGTGCCAGCAGCTTTTCCAACTCGGGTGAGCAGTTCTTC
TRBV7-8	TRBJ2-1	TRBD2	-	CASSSPPGLVIEQFF	TGTGCCAGCAGCTCACCCCCGGGACTAGTTATTGAGCAGTTCTTC
TRBV11-3	TRBJ2-7	TRBD1	-	CASSFRDRDNEQYF	TGTGCCAGCAGCTTCCGGGACAGGGATAACGAGCAGTACTTC
TRBV5-5	TRBJ2-7	TRBD2	-	CASSPPLSGRAYEQYF	TGTGCCAGCAGCCCTCCCCTTAGCGGGAGGGCCTACGAGCAGTACTTC
TRBV7-3	TRBJ2-3	TRBD1	-	CASSLYSTGTGPDTQYF	TGTGCCAGCAGCTTATATTCGACGGGGACAGGCCCAGATACGCAGTATTTT
TRBV5-1	TRBJ1-2	TRBD1	-	CASSLGQGAGGYTF	TGCGCCAGCAGCTTGGGACAGGGCGCGGGGGGCTACACCTTC
TRBV11-3	TRBJ2-7	-	-	CASSPSWGHPSYEQYF	TGTGCCAGCAGCCCGAGTTGGGGGCACCCATCCTACGAGCAGTACTTC
TRBV5-1	TRBJ2-3	-	-	CASSLRTDSTDTQYF	TGCGCCAGCAGCCTTCGGACAGATAGCACAGATACGCAGTATTTT
TRBV30	TRBJ2-2	-	-	CAWSVNRRTGELFF	TGTGCCTGGAGTGTAAACAGACGGACCGGGGAGCTGTTTTTT
TRBV5-1	TRBJ2-7	TRBD2	-	CASSLPSGGYEQYF	TGCGCCAGCAGCTTGCCTAGCGGGGGCTACGAGCAGTACTTC
TRBV7-2	TRBJ2-7	TRBD1	-	CASSLRQGAYEQYF	TGTGCCAGCAGCTTACGACAGGGTGCTTACGAGCAGTACTTC
TRBV6-5	TRBJ2-3	-	few	CASSYSLSTDTQYF	TGTGCCAGCAGTTACTCCCTTAGCACAGATACGCAGTATTTT
TRBV10-3	TRBJ1-3	TRBD1	few	CAISLDRESFATIYF	TGTGCCATCAGCCTGGACAGGGAATCGTTTGCCACCATATATTTT
TRBV5-8	TRBJ2-6	-	medium-sized	CASSVDSGTSGANVLTF	TGTGCCAGCAGCGTGGACAGCGGCACCTCTGGGGCCAACGTCCTGACTTTC
TRBV5-1	TRBJ1-1	-	-	CASGGAGPNTEAFF	TGCGCCAGCGGGGGGGCCGGCCCGAACACTGAAGCTTTCTTT
TRBV3-1/TRBV3-2	TRBJ1-1	-	-	CASSQAPPWGGMEAFF	TGTGCCAGCAGCCAAGCCCCGCCCTGGGGGGGGATGGAAGCTTTCTTT
TRBV5-1	TRBJ2-1	TRBD2	-	CASSKQGGNEQFF	TGCGCCAGCAGCAAGCAGGGAGGGAATGAGCAGTTCTTC
TRBV15	TRBJ2-7	-	-	CATSRGEGVSYEQYF	TGTGCCACCAGCAGAGGCGAGGGGGTGAGCTACGAGCAGTACTTC
TRBV11-3	TRBJ2-4	-	-	CASSAGENIQYF	TGTGCCAGCAGCGCAGGGGAAAACATTCAGTACTTC
TRBV7-9	TRBJ1-5	TRBD1	few	CASSLTTTGGNQPQHF	TGTGCCAGCAGCTTAACAACGACAGGGGGGAATCAGCCCCAGCATTTT
TRBV5-1	TRBJ1-3	TRBD1	-	CASSPPGQGRIRNTIYF	TGCGCCAGCAGCCCCCCGGGACAGGGGAGAATACGAAACACCATATATTTT
TRBV28	TRBJ1-2	TRBD1	-	CASSPRGTGTYGYTF	TGTGCCAGCAGTCCTCGCGGGACAGGAACCTATGGCTACACCTTC